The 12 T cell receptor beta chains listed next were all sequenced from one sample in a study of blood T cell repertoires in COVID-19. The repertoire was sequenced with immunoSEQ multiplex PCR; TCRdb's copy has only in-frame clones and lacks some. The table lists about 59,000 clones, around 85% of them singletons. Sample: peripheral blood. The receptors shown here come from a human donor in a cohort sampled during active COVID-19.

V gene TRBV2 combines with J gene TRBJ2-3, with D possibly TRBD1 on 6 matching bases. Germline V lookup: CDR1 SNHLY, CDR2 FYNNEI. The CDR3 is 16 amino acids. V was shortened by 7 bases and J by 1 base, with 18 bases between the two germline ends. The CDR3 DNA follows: TGTGCCAGCACTTATTCCCAAGACAGGCGCACAGATACGCAGTATTTT. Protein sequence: CASTYSQDRRTDTQYF. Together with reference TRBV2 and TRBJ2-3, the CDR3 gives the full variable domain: EPEVTQTPSHQVTQMGQEVILRCVPISNHLYFYWYRQILGQKVEFLVSFYNNEISEKSEIFDDQFSVERPDGSNFTLKIRSTKLEDSAMYFCASTYSQDRRTDTQYFGPGTRLTVL.

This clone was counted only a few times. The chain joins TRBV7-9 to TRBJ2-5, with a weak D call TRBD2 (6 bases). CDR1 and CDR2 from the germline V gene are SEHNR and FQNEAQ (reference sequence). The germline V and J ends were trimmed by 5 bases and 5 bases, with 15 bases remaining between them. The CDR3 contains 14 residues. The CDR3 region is CASSPDAGWETQYF. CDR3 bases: TGTGCCAGCAGCCCGGATGCGGGGTGGGAGACCCAGTACTTC.

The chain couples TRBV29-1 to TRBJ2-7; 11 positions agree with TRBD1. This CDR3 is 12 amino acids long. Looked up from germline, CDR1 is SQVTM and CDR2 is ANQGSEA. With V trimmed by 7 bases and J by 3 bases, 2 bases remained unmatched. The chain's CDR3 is CSGGTGGYEQYF. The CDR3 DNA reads TGCAGCGGGGGGACAGGGGGCTACGAGCAGTACTTC.

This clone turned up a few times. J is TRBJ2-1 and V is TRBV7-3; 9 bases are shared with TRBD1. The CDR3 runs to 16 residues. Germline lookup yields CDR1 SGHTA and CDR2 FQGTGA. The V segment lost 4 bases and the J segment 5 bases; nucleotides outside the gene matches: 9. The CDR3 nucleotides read TGTGCCAGCAGCTCATTGGACAGGGGAGGCCACAATGAGCAGTTCTTC. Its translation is CASSSLDRGGHNEQFF.

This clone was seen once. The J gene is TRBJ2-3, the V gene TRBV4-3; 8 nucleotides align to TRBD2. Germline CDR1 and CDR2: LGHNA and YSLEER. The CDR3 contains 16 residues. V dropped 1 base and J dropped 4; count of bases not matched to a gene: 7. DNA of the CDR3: TGCGCCAGCAGCCAAGCGGCAAGCGGGAGTGCAGATACGCAGTATTTT. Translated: CASSQAASGSADTQYF.

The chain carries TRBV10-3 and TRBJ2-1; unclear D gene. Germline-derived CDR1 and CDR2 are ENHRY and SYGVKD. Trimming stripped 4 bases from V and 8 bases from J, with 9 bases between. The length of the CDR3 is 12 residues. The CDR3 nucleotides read TGTGCCATCAGTGCGAGCTTCGATGAGCAGTTCTTC. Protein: CAISASFDEQFF.

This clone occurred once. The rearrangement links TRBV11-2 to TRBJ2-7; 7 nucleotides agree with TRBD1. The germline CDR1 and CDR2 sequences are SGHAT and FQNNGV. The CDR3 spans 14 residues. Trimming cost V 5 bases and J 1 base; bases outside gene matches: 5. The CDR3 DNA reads TGTGCCAGCAGCATATACAGGGGATCCTACGAGCAGTACTTC. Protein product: CASSIYRGSYEQYF.

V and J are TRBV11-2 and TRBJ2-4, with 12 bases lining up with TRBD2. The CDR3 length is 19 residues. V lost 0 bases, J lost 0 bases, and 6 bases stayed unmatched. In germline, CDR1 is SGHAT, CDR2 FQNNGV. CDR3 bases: TGTGCCAGCAGCTTAGACACCGGACTAGCGGGGTTAGCCAAAAACATTCAGTACTTC. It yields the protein CASSLDTGLAGLAKNIQYF.

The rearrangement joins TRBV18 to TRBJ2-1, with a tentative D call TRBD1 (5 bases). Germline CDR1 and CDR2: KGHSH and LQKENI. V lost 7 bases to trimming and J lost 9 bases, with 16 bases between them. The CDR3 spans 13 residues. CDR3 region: CASLQSGYGEQFF. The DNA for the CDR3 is TGTGCCAGCTTACAATCAGGGTACGGTGAGCAGTTCTTC.

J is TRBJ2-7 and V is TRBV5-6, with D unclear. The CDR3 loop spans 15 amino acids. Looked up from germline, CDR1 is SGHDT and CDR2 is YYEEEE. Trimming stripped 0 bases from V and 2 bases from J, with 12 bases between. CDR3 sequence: CASSLDWAGAYEQYF. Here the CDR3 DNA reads TGTGCCAGCAGCTTGGACTGGGCCGGCGCCTACGAGCAGTACTTC.

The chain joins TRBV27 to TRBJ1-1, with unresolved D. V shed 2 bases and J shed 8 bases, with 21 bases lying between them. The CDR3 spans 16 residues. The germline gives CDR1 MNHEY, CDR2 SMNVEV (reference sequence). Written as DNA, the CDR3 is TGTGCCAGCAGTTTAGGCCGGGAGGGCTACCGACGGGAAGCTTTCTTT. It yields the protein CASSLGREGYRREAFF.

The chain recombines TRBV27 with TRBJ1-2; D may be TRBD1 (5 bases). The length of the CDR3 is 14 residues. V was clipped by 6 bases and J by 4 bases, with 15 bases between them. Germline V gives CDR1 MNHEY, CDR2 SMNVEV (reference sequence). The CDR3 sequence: CASSLRGGTYGYTF. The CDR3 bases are TGTGCCAGCAGCCTGCGGGGGGGGACCTATGGCTACACCTTC.